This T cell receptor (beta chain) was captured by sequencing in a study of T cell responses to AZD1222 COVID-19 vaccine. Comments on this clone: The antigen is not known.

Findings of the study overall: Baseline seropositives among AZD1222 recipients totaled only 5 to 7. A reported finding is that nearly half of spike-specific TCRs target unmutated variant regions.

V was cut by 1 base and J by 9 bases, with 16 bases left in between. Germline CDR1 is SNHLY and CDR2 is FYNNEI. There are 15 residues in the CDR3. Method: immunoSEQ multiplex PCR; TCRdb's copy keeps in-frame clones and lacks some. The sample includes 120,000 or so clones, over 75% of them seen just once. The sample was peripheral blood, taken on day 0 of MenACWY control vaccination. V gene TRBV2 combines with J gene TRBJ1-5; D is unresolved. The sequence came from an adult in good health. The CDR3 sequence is CASSEGVSIPLPQHF. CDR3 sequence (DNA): TGTGCCAGCAGTGAAGGGGTCAGCATCCCTTTGCCCCAGCATTTT.